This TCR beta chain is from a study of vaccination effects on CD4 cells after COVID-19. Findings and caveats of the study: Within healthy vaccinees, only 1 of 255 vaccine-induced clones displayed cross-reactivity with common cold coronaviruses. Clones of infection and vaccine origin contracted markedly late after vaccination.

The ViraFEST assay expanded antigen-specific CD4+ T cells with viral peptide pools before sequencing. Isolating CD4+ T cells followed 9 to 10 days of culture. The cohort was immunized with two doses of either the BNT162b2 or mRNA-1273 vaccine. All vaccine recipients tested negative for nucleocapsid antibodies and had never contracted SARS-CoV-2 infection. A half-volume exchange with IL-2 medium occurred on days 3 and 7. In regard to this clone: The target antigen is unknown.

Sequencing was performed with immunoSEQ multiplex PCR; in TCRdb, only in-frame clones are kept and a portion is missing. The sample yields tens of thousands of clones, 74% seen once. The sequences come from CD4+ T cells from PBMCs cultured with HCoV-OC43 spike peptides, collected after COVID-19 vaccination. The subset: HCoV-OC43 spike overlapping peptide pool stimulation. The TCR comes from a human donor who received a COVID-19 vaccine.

The CDR3 loop is CASSLDLSMGSAFF. The CDR3 coding sequence is TGTGCCAGCAGCTTAGATTTAAGTATGGGTTCGGCTTTCTTT. The chain combines TRBV11-2 with TRBJ1-1, with D uncertain. Germline values: CDR1 SGHAT, CDR2 FQNNGV. V was trimmed by 0 bases and J by 11 bases, leaving 16 bases between them. The CDR3 length is 14 residues.